This T cell receptor beta chain was found in a study of blood T cell repertoires in COVID-19. Study at large: Some COVID-19 samples were acute and others convalescent; all came from the United States, Italy and Spain. T cells, B-cell-depleted T cells, or PBMCs supplied cDNA or gDNA.

Authors' methods: Amplification of reference gene primers provided the estimated nucleated cell counts. The method was immunoSEQ multiplex PCR; TCRdb's version includes in-frame clones alone and lacks a portion of them. That table supplies the V and J calls and clone size; D and trimming were determined from the DNA. The table shows about 70,000 clones, with 87% occurring only once. The CDR3 consists of 11 residues. The germline V gene encodes CDR1 LNHDA and CDR2 SQIVND (reference sequence). The V and J ends lost 0 bases and 10 bases respectively, with 6 bases between them. The rearrangement links TRBV19 to TRBJ1-1; D is unresolved. The specimen was peripheral blood. The sequence was obtained from a man aged 50 to 60 with active COVID-19. Here the CDR3 DNA reads TGTGCCAGTAGTATAGAAGCCGGAGCTTTCTTT. Translated, it gives CASSIEAGAFF.